This T cell receptor beta chain came from a study of T-cell reconstitution after alpha-beta-depleted transplantation in children. Researchers prepared the TCRbeta library using unique molecular identifiers, the study reports. MiXCR, applied by TCRdb to the PCR reads, yields one record per CDR3 protein. The repertoire consists of 400,000 to 550,000 distinct CDR3 sequences, with about 10% occurring once and the leading ten covering around 2%. General observations from the study: Surviving recipient T cells and intrathymic progenitors accounted for some patients' high TCRbeta diversity at day 60. Reportedly, alpha-beta T cells present about two months post-transplant originated from several hundred expanded clones of graft origin.

CDR3 length: 17 residues. The germline V gene has CDR1 SGHTA and CDR2 FQGNSA. V lost 0 bases and J 0 bases, leaving 15 bases between the germline ends. About this clonotype itself: Its antigen remains unknown.

This chain joins TRBV7-2 and TRBJ2-7, with D possibly TRBD2 on 6 matching bases. Sequenced here: PBMCs, sampled before TCRalphabeta/CD19-depleted stem cell transplant. The receptor was isolated from a child younger than 10 with inherited bone marrow failure, due to receive a stem cell transplant. The CDR3 DNA reads as TGTGCCAGCAGCTTAGCGCCTCTAGCGACTTACTCCTACGAGCAGTACTTC. Translating gives CASSLAPLATYSYEQYF.